Detailed here is one T cell receptor (beta chain). Sequencing was performed with immunoSEQ multiplex PCR; in TCRdb, only in-frame clones are kept and a portion is missing. The table lists about 53,000 clones, around 85% of them singletons, with over 20% in the top ten. The source of the sample is a study of T cell responses to AZD1222 COVID-19 vaccine. Germline loops: CDR1 SGHNT, CDR2 YENEEA. Trimming cost V 5 bases and J 3 bases, with 8 bases left between them. This CDR3 has 12 amino acids. The chain links TRBV11-3 to TRBJ2-7; D is possibly TRBD1 (5 bases). The receptor was derived from an adult in good health. This material consisted of peripheral blood, taken on day 0 of AZD1222 vaccination. As DNA, the CDR3 is TGTGCCAGCAGCATAACAGGCTACGAGCAGTACTTC. Translation: CASSITGYEQYF.